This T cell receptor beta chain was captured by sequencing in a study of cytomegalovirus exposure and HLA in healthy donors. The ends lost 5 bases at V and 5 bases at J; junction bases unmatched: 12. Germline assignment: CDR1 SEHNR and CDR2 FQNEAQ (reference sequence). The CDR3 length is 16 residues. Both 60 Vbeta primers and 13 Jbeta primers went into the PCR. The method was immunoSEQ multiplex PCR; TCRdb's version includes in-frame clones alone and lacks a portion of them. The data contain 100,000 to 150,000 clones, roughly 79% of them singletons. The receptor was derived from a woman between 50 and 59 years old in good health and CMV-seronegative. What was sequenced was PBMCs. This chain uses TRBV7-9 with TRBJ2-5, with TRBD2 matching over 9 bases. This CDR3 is CASSPNSGRSRETQYF. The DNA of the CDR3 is TGTGCCAGCAGCCCTAATAGCGGGAGATCGAGGGAGACCCAGTACTTC.